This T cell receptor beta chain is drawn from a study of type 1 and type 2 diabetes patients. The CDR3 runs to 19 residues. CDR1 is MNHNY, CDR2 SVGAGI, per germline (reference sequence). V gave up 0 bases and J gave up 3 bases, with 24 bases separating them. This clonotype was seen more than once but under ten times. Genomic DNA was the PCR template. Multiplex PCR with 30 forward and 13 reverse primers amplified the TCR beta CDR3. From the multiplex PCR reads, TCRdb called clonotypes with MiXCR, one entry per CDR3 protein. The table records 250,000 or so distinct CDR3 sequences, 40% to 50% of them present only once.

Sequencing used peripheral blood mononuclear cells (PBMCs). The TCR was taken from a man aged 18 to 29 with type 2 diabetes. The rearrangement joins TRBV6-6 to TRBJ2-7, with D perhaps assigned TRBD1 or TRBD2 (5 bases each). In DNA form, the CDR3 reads TGTGCCAGCAGTTACTCGATTCATCCTGGGACCACTCCAGGCTACGAGCAGTACTTC. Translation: CASSYSIHPGTTPGYEQYF.